This T cell receptor (beta chain) was captured in a study of vaccination and CD4 T cells after COVID-19 (dated 2022 in TCRdb). About the full investigation: Convalescent patients had a positive SARS-CoV-2 result on nasal swab PCR, and of these patients, under ten had mild disease and one had severe disease. In the convalescent cohort there were six males and four females, among whom were two Hispanic individuals, seven Caucasians, two Asians and one multiracial person. Two doses of either the Pfizer-BioNTech BNT162b2 vaccine (n=8) or the Moderna mRNA-1273 vaccine (n=2) were administered to participants. Post-COVID blood samples were collected from convalescent patients a median of roughly 100 days after diagnosis, with a range of roughly 30 to 170 days. Post-vaccine blood samples were obtained a median of approximately 74 days after the second vaccine dose, with a range of roughly 13 to 250 days. For a few convalescent patients, samples were collected at an early post-vaccination timepoint (day 14) as well as at a late post-vaccination timepoint (days 161 to 241). The spike-specific CD4+ TCR repertoire was compared before and after mRNA vaccination in over 9 COVID-19 convalescent patients and a few infection-naive healthy vaccine recipients.

With respect to this clonotype: Its target antigen remains unknown. Base qualities are missing; no much larger clone stands one base away.

The sample's time point label, in plain terms: late sampling 161 to 241 days after vaccination in three convalescent patients. Positive SARS-CoV-2 PCR tests in the convalescent patients dated from March to December 2020, before Alpha, Beta and Delta variants emerged in the United States. PBMCs were separated from whole blood using Ficoll-Paque Plus gradient centrifugation and then either used fresh or cryopreserved at -140C. The CDR3 runs 13 residues from the cysteine to the phenylalanine. This entry keeps only the CDR3 DNA: 39 bases, framed from base 1. The junction shows trimming of 3 bases on V and 5 bases on J, plus 11 bases between the germline ends. Sequences LNHDA (CDR1) and SQIVND (CDR2) are obtained from the germline V gene (reference sequence). Preparation of the library involved PCR. For sequencing, an Illumina iSeq 100 was employed. Regarding the original processing steps: Non-productive sequences were removed, and CDR3s that did not start with C, did not end with F or W, or were shorter than 7 amino acids were discarded. Using R version 3.6.1, CDR3 homology was evaluated through Levenshtein distances (stringdist) along with unrooted phylogenetic trees (ape). In TCRdb, the public reads were trimmed at Q25 with fastp and aligned with MiXCR, with productive beta chains retained. Rows matching on CDR3 protein sequence are summarized as one entry with the most common DNA and genes. TCRdb, not the authors, supplied the V and J calls. The sample table lists 35,000 to 45,000 distinct CDR3 sequences, about 35% of them with a count of one. The ten largest clones capture 5.8% of the sample.

Paper-wide results and their limitations: In convalescent patients, a median 86.3% of post-vaccine SARS-CoV-2-reactive clones were detected only after vaccination, and vaccine-specific priming was suggested by this finding. Only a relatively small number of convalescent patients were included in the study, and early timepoints following natural infection were not analyzed. The median count of SARS-CoV-2-reactive clonotypes went up from approximately 20 after infection to more than 30 after vaccination, although the change was not significant. Nearly all vaccine-specific clones in convalescent patients (304 of 307) were mono-reactive for SARS-CoV-2 spike rather than cross-reactive with common cold coronaviruses.

The sequence was obtained from a human donor who had recovered from COVID-19. The sample here was CD4+ T cells from blood, taken about 7 months after SARS-CoV-2 vaccination. This receptor chain uses TRBV19 and TRBJ2-7; possibly the D gene is TRBD2, per 5 matching bases. The DNA reads TGTGCCAGTAGTATTGAGGGAACCGACGAGCAGTACTTC. Its translation is CASSIEGTDEQYF.